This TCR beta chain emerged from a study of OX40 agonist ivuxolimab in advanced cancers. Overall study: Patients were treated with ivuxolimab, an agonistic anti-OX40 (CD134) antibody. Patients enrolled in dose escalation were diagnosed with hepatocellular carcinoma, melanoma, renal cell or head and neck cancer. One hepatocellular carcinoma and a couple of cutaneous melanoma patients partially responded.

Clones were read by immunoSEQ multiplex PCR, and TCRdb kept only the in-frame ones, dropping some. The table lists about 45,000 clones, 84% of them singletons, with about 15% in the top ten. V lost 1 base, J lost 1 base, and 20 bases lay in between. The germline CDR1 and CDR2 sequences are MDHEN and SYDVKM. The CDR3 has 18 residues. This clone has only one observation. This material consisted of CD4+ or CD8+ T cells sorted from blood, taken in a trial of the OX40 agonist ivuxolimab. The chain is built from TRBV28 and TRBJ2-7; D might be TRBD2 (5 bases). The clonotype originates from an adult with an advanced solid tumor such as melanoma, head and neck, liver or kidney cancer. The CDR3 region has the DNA TGTGCCAGCAGTTTATCGGAATTCGGGGATGTAACGTCCTACGAGCAGTACTTC. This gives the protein CASSLSEFGDVTSYEQYF.